This section outlines one TCR beta chain sequence together with its context. Its specificity is unknown. A read error is possible here, since a much larger clone lies one base away. The data derive from a study of post-analysis software for immune sequencing data. In the study overall: Patients with relapsing-remitting, secondary progressive and progressive-relapsing multiple sclerosis courses were all represented.

Study-wide results and caveats: Patients carried roughly 5 TRBV segments more frequently than controls did, and TRBV5-6, TRBV5-1 and TRBV20-1 were among them.

This CDR3 has 12 residues. The library was made from cDNA and included unique molecular identifiers. Researchers reported about 500,000 cDNA molecules coming from approximately 1 to 10 million T cells. TCRdb re-called the PCR reads with MiXCR, one entry per CDR3 protein. The repertoire holds hundreds of thousands of distinct CDR3 sequences, with about 40% as singletons. This receptor was identified in a girl between 10 and 17 years old with multiple sclerosis. Sequencing used blood. J is TRBJ2-1 and V is TRBV12-3 or TRBV12-4; D is perhaps TRBD1 (6 bases). The DNA end is more similar to TRBJ2-7, so the J call may be wrong. The CDR3 is CASSLAVQGQYF. CDR3 nucleotides: TGTGCCAGCAGTTTAGCTGTACAGGGGCAGTACTTC.